In this sample, the clone carrying this T cell receptor (beta chain) turned up many times. Its antigen is undetermined. This sample stems from a study of glioma-infiltrating T cells. Germline values: CDR1 SGHTA, CDR2 FQGNSA. CDR3 length: 12 amino acids. Trimming took 5 bases from V and 5 from J, leaving 7 bases between them. Study-level findings and limits: Only very few CDR3 sequences appeared in both tissue and blood.

Using RNA template, CDR3s of TCR alpha and beta were amplified with iRepertoire arm-PCR. TCRdb passed the multiplex PCR reads through MiXCR, listing each CDR3 protein once. The table shows approximately 130,000 distinct CDR3 sequences, with 24% occurring only once. This chain uses TRBV7-2 with TRBJ1-5; D is unclear. The source is a human donor with low-grade glioma or glioblastoma, undergoing nonglioma brain surgery, or in good health (not recorded which). The sequenced sample was glioma tissue, nonneoplastic brain tissue, or PBMCs (not recorded which). The CDR3 DNA reads as TGTGCCAGCAGCCCCCCCCATCAGCCCCAGCATTTT. It specifies CASSPPHQPQHF.